These 24 T cell receptor beta chains share one sample of origin, sequenced in a study of T cells in localized non-small cell lung cancer. Only in-frame clones appear in the TCRdb table, and some are missing; sequencing was by immunoSEQ multiplex PCR. This table has over 70,000 clones, approximately 91% appearing once. The sample in question was PBMCs, obtained before any cancer treatment. Receptors were obtained from a woman aged 40 to 75 with stage II squamous cell lung carcinoma.

This rearrangement joins TRBV29-1 to TRBJ1-2; no firm D call. Trimming left V 3 bases short and J 1 base short, with 6 bases between. From germline, CDR1 is SQVTM and CDR2 ANQGSEA. The CDR3 runs to 12 residues. The CDR3, as DNA: TGCAGCGTTGAGACAATTAACTATGGCTACACCTTC. This codes for CSVETINYGYTF.

V gene TRBV18 combines with J gene TRBJ2-2; 9 positions match TRBD1. Germline V gene sequence: CDR1 KGHSH, CDR2 LQKENI. This CDR3 is 15 amino acids long. J lost 6 bases, V lost 7 bases, and 9 bases had no gene match. CDR3 nucleotides: TGTGCCAGCTTCACAGGGGGCAACTATGCCGGGGAGCTGTTTTTT. Its protein is CASFTGGNYAGELFF.

This chain's CDR3 is CASRVGQGNTGELFF. The CDR3 region has the DNA TGTGCCAGCAGAGTAGGGCAGGGGAACACCGGGGAGCTGTTTTTT. The rearrangement uses TRBV7-2 and TRBJ2-2; maybe TRBD1 (5 bases). This CDR3 spans 15 amino acids. CDR1 and CDR2 from the germline V gene are SGHTA and FQGNSA. Trimming left V 6 bases short and J 1 base short, with 12 bases between.

V gene TRBV9 combines with J gene TRBJ1-6; TRBD1 aligns across 9 bases. The CDR3 is 15 residues long. Trimming cost V 0 bases and J 11 bases; bases outside gene matches: 6. The V gene's germline CDR1 is SGDLS and CDR2 YYNGEE. The CDR3: CASSVGDREVPPLHF. The CDR3 nucleotides read TGTGCCAGCAGCGTAGGGGACAGGGAAGTTCCACCCCTCCACTTT.

The genes are TRBV14 and TRBJ2-5; 9 nucleotides align to TRBD2. The ends lost 5 bases at V and 7 bases at J; junction bases unmatched: 14. Germline values: CDR1 SGHDN, CDR2 FVKESK. The CDR3 spans 16 residues. For the CDR3, the DNA is TGTGCCAGCAGCTCCTCTGGGAGCGGGGGGACTCGGACCCAGTACTTC. Amino acids: CASSSSGSGGTRTQYF. Variable domain in full (rest from reference TRBV14 and TRBJ2-5): EAGVTQFPSHSVIEKGQTVTLRCDPISGHDNLYWYRRVMGKEIKFLLHFVKESKQDESGMPNNRFLAERTGGTYSTLKVQPAELEDSGVYFCASSSSGSGGTRTQYFGPGTRLLVL.

This rearrangement joins TRBV5-4 to TRBJ1-1, with TRBD1 matching over 8 bases. The germline V gene has CDR1 SGHNT and CDR2 YYREEE (reference sequence). The CDR3 sequence is 14 residues long. Unmatched junction bases numbered 4, after V lost 1 base and J lost 5 bases. This CDR3 reads CASSLSRTGTEAFF. As DNA, the CDR3 is TGTGCCAGCAGCTTGTCCCGGACAGGGACTGAAGCTTTCTTT.

The rearrangement joins TRBV29-1 to TRBJ1-2, with D possibly TRBD1 on 6 matching bases. The CDR3 sequence is 15 residues long. V gave up 3 bases and J gave up 0 bases, with 14 bases separating them. CDR1 is SQVTM and CDR2 is ANQGSEA in the germline V gene. Here the CDR3 reads CSVDKSRGSNYGYTF. The CDR3 DNA sequence: TGCAGCGTTGATAAGTCCAGGGGATCTAACTATGGCTACACCTTC.

The V call is TRBV10-2, the J call TRBJ1-5; D is unclear. The CDR3 runs to 18 residues. Germline CDR1 is WSHSY and CDR2 is SAAADI. V lost 4 bases and J lost 0, with 19 bases in between. The CDR3 DNA reads as TGCGCCAGCAGTGCACAGAGCCGGGCGCATTATAGCAATCAGCCCCAGCATTTT. Translating gives CASSAQSRAHYSNQPQHF.

This clone showed up just once. J is TRBJ1-3 and V is TRBV6-1; D gene unclear. The CDR3 is 15 residues long. The germline V and J ends were trimmed by 3 bases and 0 bases, with 9 bases remaining between them. CDR1 is MNHNS and CDR2 is SASEGT in the germline V gene. DNA for the CDR3: TGTGCCAGCAGTGAGAGGGTGAGCTCTGGAAACACCATATATTTT. Its translation is CASSERVSSGNTIYF.

This rearrangement joins TRBV6-6 to TRBJ2-3, with 10 bases identical to TRBD2. This CDR3 has 16 residues. The V segment lost 2 bases and the J segment 4 bases; nucleotides outside the gene matches: 6. Germline V lookup: CDR1 MNHNY, CDR2 SVGAGI (reference sequence). The CDR3 bases are TGTGCCAGCAGTTACGCAACTAGCGGGACCCCAGATACGCAGTATTTT. Translating it yields CASSYATSGTPDTQYF.

V is TRBV12-2 and J is TRBJ2-1. TRBV12-2 is termed a pseudogene. The CDR3 spans 14 residues. The CDR3 region has the DNA TGTGCAAGTCGCTTAGAAGTCATGGAACATGAGCAGTTCTTC. Its protein product is CASRLEVMEHEQFF.

The rearrangement joins TRBV27 to TRBJ2-1, with D perhaps matching TRBD1 (6 bases). CDR3 length: 16 residues. The V end lost 2 bases, the J end lost 2 bases, and 13 bases lay between the germline ends. Per the germline V gene, CDR1 is MNHEY and CDR2 is SMNVEV (reference sequence). CDR3 nucleotides: TGTGCCAGCAGTTTAGCCGGGACATTTCCCTACAATGAGCAGTTCTTC. Translating it yields CASSLAGTFPYNEQFF.

This clone has only one observation. This chain uses TRBV7-9 with TRBJ2-3, with 12 bases matching TRBD2. The germline V gene has CDR1 SEHNR and CDR2 FQNEAQ (reference sequence). J gave up 5 bases and V 7 bases, and 7 bases lay outside the gene matches. There are 15 residues in the CDR3. The CDR3, as DNA: TGTGCCAGCATTTCGCTAGCGGGAGGGGGAGATACGCAGTATTTT. It yields the protein CASISLAGGGDTQYF.

The chain uses TRBV6-1 and TRBJ1-5, with TRBD1 matching over 7 bases. Germline V gene data show CDR1 as MNHNS and CDR2 as SASEGT. Unmatched junction bases numbered 11, after V lost 6 bases and J lost 6 bases. This CDR3 is 15 amino acids long. The CDR3 DNA is TGTGCCAGCAGCGCAACAGGGGTGGTGAGTCAGCCCCAGCATTTT. This gives the protein CASSATGVVSQPQHF.

This chain links TRBV7-2 with TRBJ2-5, with TRBD2 identical over 9 bases. Per germline, CDR1 SGHTA and CDR2 FQGNSA. Trimming cost V 2 bases and J 2 bases; bases outside gene matches: 3. The CDR3 contains 15 residues. This chain's CDR3 is CASSLPLAGQETQYF. CDR3 bases: TGTGCCAGCAGCTTACCCCTAGCGGGGCAAGAGACCCAGTACTTC.

This chain connects TRBV2 to TRBJ1-6, with TRBD1 matching 7 bases. The CDR3 consists of 14 residues. Germline V gene lookup returns CDR1 SNHLY and CDR2 FYNNEI. V dropped 3 bases and J dropped 8; count of bases not matched to a gene: 4. The CDR3, as DNA: TGTGCCAGCAGTGATACGGGACAGCATTCACCCCTCCACTTT. Translating it yields CASSDTGQHSPLHF.

The rearrangement links TRBV29-1 to TRBJ1-1; D is unclear. Germline CDR1 is SQVTM and CDR2 is ANQGSEA. Trimming removed 3 bases at V and 0 bases at J, with 5 bases between. This CDR3 has 12 amino acids. CDR3 amino acids: CSVEVLNTEAFF. CDR3 bases: TGCAGCGTTGAGGTGTTGAACACTGAAGCTTTCTTT.

This clone has a handful of counts. Written as DNA, the CDR3 is TGTGCCAGCAGCCCCGGGTCGTTTGGAGGCTACACCTTC. Translating it yields CASSPGSFGGYTF. This chain joins TRBV7-9 and TRBJ1-2; D not certain. This CDR3 region has 13 residues. V was shortened by 5 bases and J by 8 bases, with 15 bases between the two germline ends. From germline, CDR1 is SEHNR and CDR2 FQNEAQ (reference sequence).

V usage is TRBV6-5 and J usage is TRBJ2-7; possibly TRBD2 for D (6 bases). Trimming shortened V by 0 bases and J by 2 bases, and 11 bases separated the two germline ends. The CDR3 is 15 amino acids. CDR1 is MNHEY, CDR2 SVGAGI, per germline. This CDR3 reads CASSYSPGVPYEQYF. CDR3 nucleotides: TGTGCCAGCAGTTACTCGCCGGGAGTGCCCTACGAGCAGTACTTC.

The V and J genes are TRBV29-1 and TRBJ1-1, with D possibly matching TRBD1 (5 bases). V lost 8 bases and J lost 2, with 15 bases in between. CDR1 is SQVTM, CDR2 ANQGSEA, per germline. The CDR3 contains 13 residues. The CDR3 spells CSFSRGANTEAFF. The CDR3 nucleotides are TGCAGCTTCTCTCGCGGGGCCAACACTGAAGCTTTCTTT.

The rearrangement links TRBV5-6 to TRBJ1-1; 12 nucleotides line up with TRBD1. Trimming removed 3 bases from V and 5 bases from J; junction bases left unmatched: 8. The CDR3 has 16 residues. Germline lookup yields CDR1 SGHDT and CDR2 YYEEEE. For the CDR3, the DNA is TGTGCCAGCAGCTCGACGGGACAGGGGGCTTTTACTGAAGCTTTCTTT. This gives the protein CASSSTGQGAFTEAFF.

The chain uses TRBV30 and TRBJ1-1; D may be TRBD1 (5 bases). In germline, CDR1 is GTSNPN, CDR2 SVGIG (reference sequence). CDR3 length equals 11 residues. Between the trimmed V and J ends, which lost 2 bases and 6 bases, there was a span of 7 bases. CDR3 nucleotide sequence: TGTGCCTGGAGTAGGGGCCCTGAAGCTTTCTTT. It is translated as CAWSRGPEAFF.

The chain links TRBV27 to TRBJ1-1, with TRBD1 identical over 9 bases. The germline gives CDR1 MNHEY, CDR2 SMNVEV (reference sequence). The V and J ends lost 5 bases and 3 bases, in that order; junction bases with no gene match: 7. The CDR3 is 15 residues long. The CDR3 coding sequence is TGTGCCAGCAGTCCTGGGACAGGGAGACACACTGAAGCTTTCTTT. Its protein product is CASSPGTGRHTEAFF.

V and J are TRBV10-1 and TRBJ1-1, with D possibly matching TRBD1 (6 bases). V shed 3 bases and J shed 4 bases, with 15 bases lying between them. The CDR3 loop spans 15 amino acids. CDR1 is WNHNN and CDR2 is SYGVQD in the germline V gene (reference sequence). CDR3 amino acids: CASSDPSQGSTEAFF. CDR3 sequence (DNA): TGCGCCAGCAGTGACCCGTCTCAGGGGTCCACTGAAGCTTTCTTT.